This TCR beta chain emerged from a study of T cells in Graves' hyperthyroidism and ophthalmopathy. This clonotype was detected many times. The antigen remains unidentified. TCR beta CDR3 regions were amplified from RNA. TCR CDR3 underwent first-round RT-PCR with the HTBI primer set. In TCRdb, the multiplex PCR reads were re-called with MiXCR into one record per CDR3 protein. The sample carries roughly 520,000 distinct CDR3 sequences, roughly 25% recorded once. The PBMCs were taken from roughly 10 ml of fresh peripheral blood. Broader study findings: The model predicted ophthalmopathy a median approximately 6 months before onset.

The CDR3 totals 15 residues. The junction had 9 bases not matched to a gene; V was cut back by 6 bases and J by 5 bases. From germline, CDR1 is SEHNR and CDR2 FQNEAQ (reference sequence). The chain has TRBV7-9 and TRBJ2-2; 7 nucleotides agree with TRBD1. This sequence originates from a woman in her 30s with Graves' ophthalmopathy. Sequenced: blood. CDR3 loop: CASRSGQAGTGELFF. Here the CDR3 DNA reads TGTGCCAGCAGATCAGGACAGGCTGGAACCGGGGAGCTGTTTTTT.